This TCR beta chain was identified during a study of T-cell reconstitution after alpha-beta-depleted transplantation in children. Molecular barcoding with unique molecular identifiers was used for the TCRbeta library. From the PCR reads, TCRdb called clonotypes with MiXCR, one entry per CDR3 protein. This table holds 700,000 to 950,000 distinct CDR3 sequences, roughly 15% found once. Trimming cost V 5 bases and J 0 bases, with 20 bases left between them. The CDR3 is 18 residues long. Turning to this clonotype: What it binds is not known.

Study results and limitations: A year had passed since transplant, and T-cell counts and diversity by then came mostly from newly produced T cells. Day-60 TCRbeta diversity that was high in some patients was derived from surviving recipient T cells and thymic progenitors. Alpha-beta T cells about two months after transplant reportedly derived from several hundred expanded graft clones.

The rearrangement uses TRBV12-3 or TRBV12-4 and TRBJ2-1; a possible D gene is TRBD1 (6 bases). Sequencing was performed on PBMCs, mostly from graft donor cells, taken 360 days after TCRalphabeta/CD19-depleted stem cell transplant. The sequence was collected from a male patient aged 10 to 17 who had a stem cell transplant for acute lymphoblastic leukemia, so the T cells may come from the graft donor. As DNA, the CDR3 is TGTGCCAGCAGTCTTTATCTGAGGGGGAGTAGCTCCTACAATGAGCAGTTCTTC. Residues: CASSLYLRGSSSYNEQFF.